Included here is one T cell receptor beta chain sequence, with context. The antigen is undetermined. Clones were sequenced by immunoSEQ multiplex PCR, and TCRdb holds only the in-frame ones, with some missing. This sample has 65,000 to 80,000 clones; approximately 90% occur once, and the top ten carry approximately 0.5%. This sample is part of a study of OX40 agonist ivuxolimab in advanced cancers. As for the study in general: Patients were dosed with the agonistic anti-OX40 (CD134) antibody ivuxolimab. Patients were treated with intravenous ivuxolimab, dosed at 0.01 to 10 mg/kg and infused every 2 weeks. Study conclusions and caveats: Specificity for antigen went undetermined in the expanded peripheral T cells. CD8+ T cells averaged more expanded clones than CD4+.

CDR1 SGHRS and CDR2 YFSETQ come from the germline V gene. Deletions cut 0 bases from V and 0 bases from J, with 13 bases between. This CDR3 is built from 17 residues. This sequence joins TRBV5-1 and TRBJ1-3; no clear D. This receptor was identified in an adult with an advanced solid tumor such as melanoma, head and neck, liver or kidney cancer. Sample: CD4+ or CD8+ T cells sorted from blood, taken in a trial of the OX40 agonist ivuxolimab. The CDR3 sequence: CASSLDQSLYSGNTIYF. In nucleotides, the CDR3 is TGCGCCAGCAGCTTGGATCAGTCGCTTTACTCTGGAAACACCATATATTTT.